These T cell receptor beta chains were read from a single sample in a study of CD8 T cells in Susac syndrome. TCRdb ran MiXCR on the immunoSEQ multiplex PCR reads and lists one entry per CDR3 protein. The table records about 400,000 distinct CDR3 sequences, 85% of them present only once. The specimen sequenced was CD8+ T cells from PBMCs. Receptor source: a human donor with multiple sclerosis. CDR3s include the opening cysteine and the closing phenylalanine or tryptophan. D genes are given only for firm matches. Size values are once, few and many counts, or a class for expanded clones, and some rows have none.

abundance	d_gene	v_gene	j_gene	len	CDR3aa	CDR3nt
NA	NA	TRBV14	TRBJ2-7	14	CASSQDQGPYEQYF	TGTGCCAGCAGCCAAGATCAAGGGCCCTACGAGCAGTACTTC
NA	NA	TRBV25-1	TRBJ1-2	15	CASSDWQSTESGYTF	TGTGCCAGCAGTGATTGGCAGAGTACCGAGAGTGGCTACACCTTC
NA	TRBD2	TRBV20-1	TRBJ2-6	18	CSASLRETSGSGANVLTF	TGCAGTGCTAGTCTACGGGAGACTAGCGGCTCTGGGGCCAACGTCCTGACTTTC
NA	TRBD2	TRBV30	TRBJ2-7	14	CAWSFIAGNYEQYF	TGTGCCTGGAGTTTTATAGCGGGGAACTACGAGCAGTACTTC
NA	NA	TRBV2	TRBJ2-5	15	CASSEWSATWETQYF	TGTGCCAGCAGTGAATGGAGCGCCACTTGGGAGACCCAGTACTTC
NA	NA	TRBV25-1	TRBJ1-4	18	CASSATVGFWGGGEKLFF	TGTGCCAGCAGTGCTACGGTCGGCTTTTGGGGGGGTGGTGAAAAACTGTTTTTT
NA	TRBD1	TRBV20-1	TRBJ2-7	13	CSAYDREPYEQYF	TGCAGTGCTTACGACAGGGAACCCTACGAGCAGTACTTC
NA	TRBD2	TRBV30	TRBJ2-2	14	CAHSPGLGTGELFF	TGTGCCCACTCTCCGGGACTAGGAACCGGGGAGCTGTTTTTT
NA	NA	TRBV30	TRBJ2-7	12	CAWSVAGREQYF	TGTGCCTGGAGTGTGGCAGGGCGGGAGCAGTACTTC
NA	NA	TRBV4-1	TRBJ1-3	15	CLSSLDAGAGNTIYF	TGTTTGAGCAGCCTCGACGCGGGGGCTGGAAACACCATATATTTT
NA	TRBD1	TRBV11-2	TRBJ2-7	16	CASSFGRQGRTDEQYF	TGTGCCAGCAGCTTCGGGCGACAGGGCCGTACAGATGAGCAGTACTTC
NA	NA	TRBV5-4	TRBJ2-6	18	CASSLGSESSSGANVLTF	TGTGCCAGCAGTCTAGGGTCGGAGAGTAGCTCTGGGGCCAACGTCCTGACTTTC
once	NA	TRBV29-1	TRBJ2-7	12	CSVENSSYEQYF	TGCAGCGTTGAAAACAGCTCCTACGAGCAGTACTTC
NA	NA	TRBV7-9	TRBJ2-6	17	CASSSSTLSSGANVLTF	TGTGCCAGCAGCTCTAGTACCCTAAGCTCTGGGGCCAACGTCCTGACTTTC
once	NA	TRBV29-1	TRBJ1-2	14	CSVERATDNYGYTF	TGCAGCGTTGAAAGGGCAACTGATAACTATGGCTACACCTTC
NA	NA	TRBV7-8	TRBJ1-6	15	CASSSLESGFSPLHF	TGTGCCAGCAGCTCCCTAGAGTCGGGGTTCTCACCCCTCCACTTT
NA	TRBD2	TRBV4-1	TRBJ2-1	14	CASSQVLAGGAQFF	TGCGCCAGCAGCCAAGTCCTAGCGGGAGGGGCGCAGTTCTTC
NA	NA	TRBV20-1	TRBJ2-3	15	CSARAAGRLTDTQYF	TGCAGTGCTAGAGCAGCAGGACGACTCACAGATACGCAGTATTTT
NA	NA	TRBV28	TRBJ2-7	16	CASSPLSLETPYEQYF	TGTGCCAGCAGTCCTCTATCCCTAGAGACCCCCTACGAGCAGTACTTC
NA	NA	TRBV7-2	TRBJ1-5	18	CASSFEPEVGGINQPQHF	TGTGCCAGCAGCTTTGAGCCGGAAGTTGGGGGCATCAATCAGCCCCAGCATTTT
few	NA	TRBV6-1	TRBJ1-1	14	CASSVSRMNTEAFF	TGTGCCAGCAGCGTCTCACGGATGAACACTGAAGCTTTCTTT
NA	NA	TRBV30	TRBJ2-7	14	CAWSWGGNSYEQYF	TGTGCCTGGAGTTGGGGCGGTAACTCCTACGAGCAGTACTTC
NA	NA	TRBV30	TRBJ2-5	15	CAWSEGRGGRKTQYF	TGTGCCTGGAGTGAGGGCAGGGGAGGGCGAAAGACCCAGTACTTC
NA	TRBD1	TRBV5-5	TRBJ1-1	16	CASSLLGTEINTEAFF	TGTGCCAGCAGCTTGTTAGGGACAGAGATCAACACTGAAGCTTTCTTT
NA	NA	TRBV20-1	TRBJ1-2	14	CSARTLGLLWGYTF	TGCAGTGCTAGGACTCTTGGGTTGCTTTGGGGCTACACCTTC
NA	NA	TRBV27	TRBJ1-2	15	CASSLRWGANYGYTF	TGTGCCAGCAGCCTCAGGTGGGGCGCTAACTATGGCTACACCTTC
NA	TRBD1	TRBV6-1	TRBJ2-7	16	CASSEGTGRYSYEQYF	TGTGCCAGCAGTGAAGGGACAGGGAGATACTCCTACGAGCAGTACTTC
NA	NA	TRBV6-6	TRBJ2-7	12	CASAPPTYEQYF	TGTGCCAGCGCCCCTCCGACCTACGAGCAGTACTTC
NA	NA	TRBV30	TRBJ1-4	12	CAWMQSNEKLFF	TGTGCCTGGATGCAGTCTAATGAAAAACTGTTTTTT
NA	NA	TRBV19	TRBJ1-6	16	CASTPAPSSYNSPLHF	TGTGCCAGTACCCCGGCACCCAGCTCCTATAATTCACCCCTCCACTTT
NA	NA	TRBV16	TRBJ2-1	16	CASSQSSAAGGNEQFF	TGTGCCAGCAGCCAATCGTCAGCGGCTGGAGGTAATGAGCAGTTCTTC
few	NA	TRBV6-5	TRBJ2-1	13	CASSYSGYNEQFF	TGTGCCAGCAGTTATTCGGGGTACAATGAGCAGTTCTTC